Listed here is a single T cell receptor (beta chain). As yet, its antigen is unknown. The split of CD4+ cells yielded CD45RA+ naive and CD45RA-negative memory subsets. This sample is part of a study of shared clonotypes between healthy human individuals. Study-wide points: Investigators expected sequencing depth to affect clonotype sharing among donors.

Assay: immunoSEQ multiplex PCR; the TCRdb copy retains only in-frame clones and omits some. In the table there are about 1.1 million clones, 77% of which are singletons. The sequenced sample was memory CD4+ T cells from PBMCs. Subset: CD45RA-negative fraction. This clonotype was sampled from a man younger than 35 in good health. Some clones in this sample may be carry-over from other donors' samples.

For the CDR3, the DNA is TGCGCCAGCAGTGAGTCGCCCTACAATGAGCAGTTCTTC. Amino acid sequence: CASSESPYNEQFF. V usage is TRBV10-2 and J usage is TRBJ2-1; D is unclear. Trimming took 0 bases from V and 2 from J, leaving 2 bases between them. CDR1 is WSHSY, CDR2 SAAADI, per germline. The CDR3 has 13 residues.